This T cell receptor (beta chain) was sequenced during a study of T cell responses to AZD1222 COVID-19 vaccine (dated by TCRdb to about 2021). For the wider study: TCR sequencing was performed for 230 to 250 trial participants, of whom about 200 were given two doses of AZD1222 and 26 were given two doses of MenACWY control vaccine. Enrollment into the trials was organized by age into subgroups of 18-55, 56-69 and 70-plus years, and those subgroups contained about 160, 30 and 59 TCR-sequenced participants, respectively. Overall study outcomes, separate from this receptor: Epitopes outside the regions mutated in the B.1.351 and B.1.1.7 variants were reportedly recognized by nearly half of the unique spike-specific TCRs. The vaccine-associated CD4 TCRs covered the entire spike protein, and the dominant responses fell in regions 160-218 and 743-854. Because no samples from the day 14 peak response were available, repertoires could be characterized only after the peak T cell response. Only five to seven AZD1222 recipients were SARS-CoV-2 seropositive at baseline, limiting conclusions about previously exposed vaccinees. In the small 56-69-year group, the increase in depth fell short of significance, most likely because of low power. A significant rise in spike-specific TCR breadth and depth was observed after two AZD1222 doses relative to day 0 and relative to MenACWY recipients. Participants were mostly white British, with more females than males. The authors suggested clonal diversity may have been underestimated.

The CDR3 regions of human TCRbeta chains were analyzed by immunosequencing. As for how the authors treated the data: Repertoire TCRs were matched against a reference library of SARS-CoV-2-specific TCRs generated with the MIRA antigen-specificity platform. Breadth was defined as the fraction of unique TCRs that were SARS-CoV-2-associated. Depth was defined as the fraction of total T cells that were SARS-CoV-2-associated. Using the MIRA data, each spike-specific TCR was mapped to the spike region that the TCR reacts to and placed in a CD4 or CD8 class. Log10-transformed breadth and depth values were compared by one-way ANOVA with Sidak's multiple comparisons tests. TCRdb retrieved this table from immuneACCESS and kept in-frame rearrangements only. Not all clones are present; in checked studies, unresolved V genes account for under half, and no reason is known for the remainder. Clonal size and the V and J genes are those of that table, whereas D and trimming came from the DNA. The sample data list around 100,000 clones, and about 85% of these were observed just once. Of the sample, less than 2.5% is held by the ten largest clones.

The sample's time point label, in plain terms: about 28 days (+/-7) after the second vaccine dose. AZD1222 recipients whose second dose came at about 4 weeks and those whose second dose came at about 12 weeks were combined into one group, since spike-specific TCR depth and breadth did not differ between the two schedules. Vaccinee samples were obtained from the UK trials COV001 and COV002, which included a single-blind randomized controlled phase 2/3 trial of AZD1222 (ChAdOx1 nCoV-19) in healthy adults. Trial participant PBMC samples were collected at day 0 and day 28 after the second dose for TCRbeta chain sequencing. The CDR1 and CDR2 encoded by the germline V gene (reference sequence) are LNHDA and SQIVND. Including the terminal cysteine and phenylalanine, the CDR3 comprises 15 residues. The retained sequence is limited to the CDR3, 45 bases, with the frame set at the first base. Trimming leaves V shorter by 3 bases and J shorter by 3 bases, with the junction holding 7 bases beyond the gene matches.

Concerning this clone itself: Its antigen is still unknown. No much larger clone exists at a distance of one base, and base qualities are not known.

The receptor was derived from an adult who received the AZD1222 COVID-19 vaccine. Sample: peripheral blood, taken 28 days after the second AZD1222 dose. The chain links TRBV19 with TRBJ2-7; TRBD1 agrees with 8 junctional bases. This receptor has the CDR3 CASSIRGTGLYEQYF. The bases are TGTGCCAGTAGTATTCGTGGGACAGGACTCTACGAGCAGTACTTC.